This entry lists 2 T cell receptor beta chains sequenced from one sample in a study of blood T cell repertoires in COVID-19. Clones were read by immunoSEQ multiplex PCR, and TCRdb kept only the in-frame ones, dropping some. This sample has 160,000 or so clones, with about 92% found just once. Sequenced: peripheral blood. The receptors originated from a man between 60 and 70 years old with active or convalescent COVID-19.

The genes are TRBV11-2 and TRBJ2-7; unclear D gene. Deletions cut 5 bases from V and 3 bases from J, with 5 bases between. The CDR3 runs 11 residues. Germline values: CDR1 SGHAT, CDR2 FQNNGV. CDR3 in DNA: TGTGCCAGCAGCCAACACTACGAGCAGTACTTC. It specifies CASSQHYEQYF.

This clone was picked up a small number of times. The chain uses TRBV7-2 and TRBJ2-3; TRBD2 matches 8 bases. Germline CDR1 reads SGHTA; CDR2 reads FQGNSA. The CDR3 sequence is 18 residues long. Unmatched junction bases numbered 12, after V lost 0 bases and J lost 4 bases. In DNA form, the CDR3 reads TGTGCCAGCAGCTTAGCGCGAGGGGAAGCGGGAGCCGCAGATACGCAGTATTTT. This encodes CASSLARGEAGAADTQYF.